The rows below give T cell receptor beta chains drawn from one sample of a study of blood T cell repertoires in COVID-19. Assay used: immunoSEQ multiplex PCR; TCRdb lists only in-frame clones, some missing. This repertoire shows about 220,000 clones, 82% found once; its top ten account for about 3.2%. The specimen sequenced was PBMCs or T cells enriched from blood (not recorded which). All receptors derive from a woman aged 55-69 years who had recovered from COVID-19. Both conserved end residues are part of each CDR3. D genes are given only for firm matches. Part of the rows lack a size; the others show once, few, many or a class for expanded clones.

cdr3_aa,cdr3_nt,v_call,j_call,d_call,clone_size
CASSLSPSGSNEQFF,TGCGCCAGCAGCTTGAGTCCCAGCGGGAGTAATGAGCAGTTCTTC,TRBV5-1,TRBJ2-1,TRBD2,-
CASSIPDGSSYEQYF,TGTGCCAGCAGCATCCCGGACGGGAGCTCCTACGAGCAGTACTTC,TRBV7-8,TRBJ2-7,-,-
CSVVRGMNTEAFF,TGCAGCGTGGTGAGGGGGATGAACACTGAAGCTTTCTTT,TRBV29-1,TRBJ1-1,-,-
CGIRDRYTGELFF,TGCGGAATAAGGGACAGATACACCGGGGAGCTGTTTTTT,TRBV3-1/TRBV3-2,TRBJ2-2,TRBD1,-
CASSDRGLNQPQHF,TGTGCCAGCAGTGATAGGGGATTAAATCAGCCCCAGCATTTT,TRBV6-1,TRBJ1-5,-,-
CASSNPEDRKISYEQYF,TGTGCCAGCAGCAACCCTGAAGACAGGAAAATCTCCTACGAGCAGTACTTC,TRBV5-4,TRBJ2-7,-,-
CASSSGEDTEAFF,TGTGCCAGCAGCTCGGGGGAAGACACTGAAGCTTTCTTT,TRBV11-2,TRBJ1-1,-,-
CASSLSGGARNEQFF,TGTGCCAGCAGCCTGAGCGGGGGGGCCAGAAATGAGCAGTTCTTC,TRBV7-7,TRBJ2-1,TRBD2,-
CASSQFDRDQQDYNSPLHF,TGCGCCAGCAGTCAGTTCGACAGAGACCAACAGGACTATAATTCACCCCTCCACTTT,TRBV23-1,TRBJ1-6,-,-
CASRRLAGVGEQYF,TGTGCCAGCAGGCGTCTGGCGGGAGTTGGAGAGCAGTACTTC,TRBV7-8,TRBJ2-7,TRBD2,-
CASSRQGVQETQYF,TGTGCCAGCAGCCGACAGGGGGTCCAAGAGACCCAGTACTTC,TRBV5-4,TRBJ2-5,TRBD1,once
CSARTGMNTEAFF,TGCAGCGCCCGGACGGGAATGAACACTGAAGCTTTCTTT,TRBV29-1,TRBJ1-1,-,once
CASSPGQGSGYTF,TGTGCCAGCAGCCCGGGACAGGGAAGTGGCTACACCTTC,TRBV12-3/TRBV12-4,TRBJ1-2,TRBD1,-
CASGGTSGRWSEQYF,TGCGCCAGCGGAGGGACTAGCGGGAGGTGGAGCGAGCAGTACTTC,TRBV5-1,TRBJ2-7,TRBD2,-
CASSVGGRTLWTDTQYF,TGTGCCAGCAGCGTCGGAGGTAGGACCCTATGGACAGATACGCAGTATTTT,TRBV7-8,TRBJ2-3,-,-
CASSPQGRAGELFF,TGTGCCAGCAGCCCACAAGGGAGGGCCGGGGAGCTGTTTTTT,TRBV7-2,TRBJ2-2,TRBD2,few
CAITTGGQVNTGELFF,TGTGCCATCACCACGGGGGGACAGGTGAACACCGGGGAGCTGTTTTTT,TRBV10-3,TRBJ2-2,-,-
CASSLLAGAYEQYF,TGTGCCAGCAGCCTACTGGCAGGGGCATACGAGCAGTACTTC,TRBV27,TRBJ2-7,-,-
CASSRQGSGNSPLHF,TGTGCCAGCAGCCGACAAGGTTCTGGCAATTCACCCCTCCACTTT,TRBV6-2/TRBV6-3,TRBJ1-6,-,-
CSVRGQEANYGYTF,TGCAGCGTGAGAGGACAGGAGGCTAACTATGGCTACACCTTC,TRBV29-1,TRBJ1-2,TRBD1,-
CASSQRVVERGPRTQYF,TGCGCCAGCAGCCAACGAGTAGTCGAGCGGGGACCAAGGACCCAGTACTTC,TRBV4-1,TRBJ2-5,TRBD2,-
CASSLVQSQETQYF,TGTGCCAGCAGCTTGGTACAGAGCCAAGAGACCCAGTACTTC,TRBV5-8,TRBJ2-5,-,-
CASSHHTGGTGLGYGYTF,TGTGCCAGCAGCCACCACACGGGCGGCACAGGGCTCGGCTATGGCTACACCTTC,TRBV3-1/TRBV3-2,TRBJ1-2,-,-
CASSLGTSGIYEQYF,TGTGCCAGCAGCTTAGGGACTAGCGGAATCTACGAGCAGTACTTC,TRBV7-2,TRBJ2-7,TRBD2,-
CASSVSGGAQETQYF,TGTGCCAGCAGCGTAAGCGGGGGGGCGCAAGAGACCCAGTACTTC,TRBV9,TRBJ2-5,TRBD2,once
CASSLRPAVNTEAFF,TGTGCCAGCAGCTTGAGGCCAGCCGTGAACACTGAAGCTTTCTTT,TRBV7-8,TRBJ1-1,-,few
CASSSSTGGNTGELFF,TGTGCCAGCAGTTCCTCGACAGGGGGGAACACCGGGGAGCTGTTTTTT,TRBV6-6,TRBJ2-2,TRBD1,-
CASRAQGWSEAFF,TGTGCCAGCAGGGCACAGGGGTGGAGTGAAGCTTTCTTT,TRBV27,TRBJ1-1,TRBD1,-
CASSNSLDEKLFF,TGCGCCAGCTCTAATTCCCTGGATGAAAAACTGTTTTTT,TRBV4-1,TRBJ1-4,-,-
CASSQDLSAGGFHSTDTQYF,TGTGCCAGCAGCCAAGATCTGTCAGCGGGGGGCTTCCATAGCACAGATACGCAGTATTTT,TRBV3-1/TRBV3-2,TRBJ2-3,TRBD2,few
CASSLGTSGYNEQFF,TGTGCCAGCAGCTTAGGGACTAGCGGTTACAATGAGCAGTTCTTC,TRBV11-3,TRBJ2-1,TRBD2,-
CASSPQVNTEAFF,TGCGCCAGCAGCCCTCAGGTGAACACTGAAGCTTTCTTT,TRBV5-1,TRBJ1-1,-,-
CASSAREDGKLFF,TGTGCCAGCAGCGCCAGGGAGGATGGAAAACTGTTTTTT,TRBV6-5,TRBJ1-4,-,-
CASSVGLAGLNEQYF,TGTGCCAGCAGCGTAGGGTTAGCGGGACTCAACGAGCAGTACTTC,TRBV9,TRBJ2-7,TRBD2,-
CASRYRDNDVPYEQYF,TGTGCCAGCAGGTACCGGGACAACGACGTCCCCTACGAGCAGTACTTC,TRBV27,TRBJ2-7,-,few
CASSRSSGGYYNEQFF,TGTGCCAGCAGTCGTTCTAGCGGGGGCTACTACAATGAGCAGTTCTTC,TRBV2,TRBJ2-1,TRBD2,-
CASSELRGNYGYTF,TGTGCCAGCAGTGAACTGAGAGGGAACTATGGCTACACCTTC,TRBV6-1,TRBJ1-2,-,-
CSGRLAEGQYF,TGCAGTGGCCGGCTAGCCGAGGGGCAGTACTTC,TRBV20-1,TRBJ2-7,-,-
CASSSRPGTGGNTIYF,TGTGCCAGCAGCTCCCGGCCCGGGACAGGGGGAAACACCATATATTTT,TRBV7-8,TRBJ1-3,TRBD1,-
CASSQDTWTSVNEQFF,TGCGCCAGCAGCCAAGATACCTGGACTAGCGTCAATGAGCAGTTCTTC,TRBV4-1,TRBJ2-1,TRBD2,-
CASSDTAHNEQFF,TGTGCCAGCAGTGATACTGCCCACAATGAGCAGTTCTTC,TRBV6-4,TRBJ2-1,-,few
CASSLAPYNEQFF,TGTGCCAGCAGTTTGGCTCCCTACAATGAGCAGTTCTTC,TRBV12-3/TRBV12-4,TRBJ2-1,-,-
CSVSGGGELFF,TGCAGCGTCTCGGGAGGCGGGGAGCTGTTTTTT,TRBV29-1,TRBJ2-2,TRBD2,-
CSGGVAGGPTDTQYF,TGCAGTGGGGGGGTAGCGGGAGGTCCCACAGATACGCAGTATTTT,TRBV29-1,TRBJ2-3,TRBD2,once
CASSPWGAREGGYTF,TGTGCCAGCTCACCATGGGGTGCCAGGGAAGGGGGCTACACCTTC,TRBV18,TRBJ1-2,-,-